Presented here are 26 T cell receptor beta chains from one specimen sequenced in a study of tumor-infiltrating lymphocytes in primary liver carcinoma. Priming with a constant-region primer yielded TCR beta cDNA from roughly 490 ng total RNA. A slightly modified ARM-PCR protocol with three nested multiplex PCR rounds produced these TCR beta libraries. A C-beta reverse primer and TRBV1-TRBV30 forward primers served in each of the first two PCR rounds, at 10 cycles apiece. TCRdb fed the multiplex PCR reads into MiXCR, producing one record per CDR3 protein. This table has hundreds of thousands of distinct CDR3 sequences, more than 55% appearing once. Germline DNA was also extracted, with blood RNA taken from unsorted whole blood. The material sequenced was peripheral blood. The receptor set was obtained from a woman aged 25 to 45 with primary liver carcinoma and hepatitis B virus infection.

Points on this clonotype: A much larger clone sits a single nucleotide away, making a read error possible. Here the CDR3 omits its conserved ending phenylalanine or tryptophan, so a read error is the likely source. The V gene is TRBV13, the J gene TRBJ2-2; D remains ambiguous. Per the germline V gene, CDR1 is PRHDT and CDR2 is FYEKMQ (reference sequence). V shed 5 bases and J shed 3 bases, with 4 bases lying between them. The CDR3 contains 12 residues. The DNA of the CDR3 is TGTGCCAGCAGCGTATACACCGGGGAGCTGTTTATT. The encoded protein is CASSVYTGELFI.

This clonotype occurred many times. At one end, the junction sequence differs from germline, possibly due to a read error. The J gene is TRBJ2-7, the V gene TRBV11-2; D is possibly TRBD2 (5 bases). Per the germline V gene, CDR1 is SGHAT and CDR2 is FQNNGV. The CDR3 sequence is 15 residues long. DNA for the CDR3: TGTGCCAGCAGCCTGCATCCTGGGAGCTCCTACGGGCAGTACTTC. This encodes CASSLHPGSSYGQYF.

A note on this clonotype: The CDR3 end shows no conserved phenylalanine or tryptophan, and so a read error is likely. The genes are TRBV11-1 and TRBJ2-5; no clear D. Germline V lookup: CDR1 SGHAT, CDR2 FQDESV (reference sequence). The CDR3 has 15 amino acids. Trimming took 5 bases from V and 5 from J, leaving 18 bases between them. This CDR3 reads CASSPGRHIGETQYL. CDR3 DNA: TGTGCCAGCAGCCCAGGACGGCATATAGGGGAGACCCAGTACCTC.

On this clonotype itself: This may stem from a read error, because a much larger clone lies one nucleotide away. This chain joins TRBV4-3 and TRBJ2-1; D uncertain. V gave up 4 bases and J gave up 4 bases, with 8 bases separating them. The CDR3 runs 13 residues. Germline assignment: CDR1 LGHNA and CDR2 YSLEER. The CDR3 protein is CASSLGRYNEQFF. In nucleotides, the CDR3 is TGCGCCAGCAGCCTGGGTCGATACAATGAGCAGTTCTTC.

This clonotype was observed many times. The chain recombines TRBV6-2 or TRBV6-3 with TRBJ1-1; 8 bases are a match to TRBD1. Germline loops: CDR1 MNHEY, CDR2 SVGEGT. The trim removed 4 bases at V and 6 bases at J, leaving 7 bases unmatched. This CDR3 spans 14 amino acids. The CDR3: CASSSDRVNAEAFF. Here the CDR3 DNA reads TGTGCCAGCAGTTCGGACAGGGTCAACGCTGAAGCTTTCTTT.

The chain is built from TRBV10-2 and TRBJ2-7, with 10 positions matching TRBD2. This CDR3 contains 16 residues. Germline CDR1 is WSHSY and CDR2 is SAAADI. CDR3 loop: CTTGPWTSGSGYEQYF. The CDR3 nucleotides read TGCACCACCGGACCTTGGACTAGCGGATCGGGGTACGAGCAGTACTTC.

V gene TRBV28 combines with J gene TRBJ2-7; 10 nucleotides agree with TRBD2. J gave up 2 bases and V 3 bases, and 10 bases lay outside the gene matches. This CDR3 contains 17 residues. Germline lookup yields CDR1 MDHEN and CDR2 SYDVKM. The CDR3 DNA reads as TGTGCCAGCAGTTTTGCCACTAGCGGGACGCCCCCCTACGAGCAGTACTTC. This translates into CASSFATSGTPPYEQYF. Looking up the rest from reference TRBV28 and TRBJ2-7 gives the full variable domain: DVKVTQSSRYLVKRTGEKVFLECVQDMDHENMFWYRQDPGLGLRLIYFSYDVKMKEKGDIPEGYSVSREKKERFSLILESASTNQTSMYLCASSFATSGTPPYEQYFGPGTRLTVT.

Comment on this clonotype: Given a much more abundant clone one base away, this may be a read error. The chain employs TRBV4-1 and TRBJ2-5; perhaps TRBD2 as D (7 bases). CDR1 is MGHRA and CDR2 is YSYEKL in the germline V gene. CDR3 length: 15 residues. CDR3 sequence reads: CAGSPTSGGRETQYF. CDR3 DNA sequence: TGCGCCGGCAGTCCTACCTCGGGGGGCCGAGAGACCCAGTACTTC.

As to this clonotype: The junction does not match germline at one end; this may be a read error. The chain combines TRBV29-1 with TRBJ2-3, with 7 bases lining up with TRBD2. This CDR3 contains 14 residues. CDR1 SQVTM and CDR2 ANQGSEA come from the germline V gene. The CDR3 region has the DNA TGCGGCGTTGCCGGCGGGAGTTACACAGATACGCAGTATTTT. Protein product: CGVAGGSYTDTQYF.

Note on this clonotype: Possible read error: a much larger clone is one base away. The chain has TRBV5-6 and TRBJ2-7; D is undetermined. This CDR3 is 11 amino acids long. Germline V lookup: CDR1 SGHDT, CDR2 YYEEEE. The CDR3 sequence: CASNLASEQYF. The CDR3 nucleotides read TGTGCCAGCAACTTGGCTAGCGAGCAGTACTTC. The complete variable domain, with remaining parts taken from reference TRBV5-6 and TRBJ2-7, reads DAGVTQSPTHLIKTRGQQVTLRCSPKSGHDTVSWYQQALGQGPQFIFQYYEEEERQRGNFPDRFSGHQFPNYSSELNVNALLLGDSALYLCASNLASEQYFGPGTRLTVT.

Details on this clonotype: This may be a read error: a much more frequent sequence differs by one nucleotide. The rearrangement links TRBV29-1 to TRBJ1-3, with a weak D call TRBD1 (5 bases). This CDR3 contains 12 residues. Germline CDR1 SQVTM, CDR2 ANQGSEA. This chain's CDR3 is CSVNDGGITIYF. The CDR3 DNA reads TGCAGCGTTAACGATGGGGGAATCACCATATATTTT.

This clonotype has only a few counts. The chain employs TRBV28 and TRBJ2-6, with D hard to call. V was clipped by 7 bases and J by 1 base, with 5 bases between them. Germline lookup yields CDR1 MDHEN and CDR2 SYDVKM. The CDR3 is 13 amino acids. The chain's CDR3 is CASIPSGANVLTF. The CDR3 DNA follows: TGTGCCAGCATTCCGTCTGGGGCCAACGTCCTGACTTTC.

Regarding this clonotype: One junction end does not reproduce the germline sequence, and a read error may be involved. The rearrangement joins TRBV12-3 or TRBV12-4 to TRBJ2-3, with 8 bases identical to TRBD2. The CDR3 is 14 residues long. CDR3 DNA sequence: TGTGCCAGCAGCAGGGCGGGAGGCACAGATACACAGTATTTT. This translates into CASSRAGGTDTQYF.

This clonotype was detected a few times. V gene TRBV7-3 combines with J gene TRBJ2-6; 9 bases agree with TRBD2. CDR1 and CDR2 from the germline V gene are SGHTA and FQGTGA. The CDR3 is made up of 17 amino acids. The junction had 2 bases not matched to a gene; V was cut back by 1 base and J by 1 base. DNA for the CDR3: TGTGCCAGCAGCTTAAGAGCGGGAGGTTCTGGGGCCAACGTCCTGACTTTC. It codes for CASSLRAGGSGANVLTF.

The chain links TRBV12-5 to TRBJ2-5, with 8 bases aligning to TRBD1. Germline CDR1 LGHNT, CDR2 FRNRAP. The CDR3 runs 14 residues. V shed 3 bases, J shed 10 bases, and the junction held 10 bases outside the gene matches. The CDR3 DNA reads TGTGCTAGTGGTTTCTCCTCGGGACAGGCGGACCAGTACTTC. It encodes CASGFSSGQADQYF. The complete variable domain, with remaining parts taken from reference TRBV12-5 and TRBJ2-5, reads DARVTQTPRHKVTEMGQEVTMRCQPILGHNTVFWYRQTMMQGLELLAYFRNRAPLDDSGMPKDRFSAEMPDATLATLKIQPSEPRDSAVYFCASGFSSGQADQYFGPGTRLLVL.

The gene calls are TRBV11-2 and TRBJ2-2, with 7 bases identical to TRBD1. CDR1 is SGHAT and CDR2 is FQNNGV in the germline V gene. This CDR3 region has 13 residues. V lost 9 bases and J lost 11; bases outside the gene matches: 12. CDR3 nucleotide sequence: TGTGCCAGGAGGGACAGCATTGGGATTGAGCTGTTTTTT. This sequence encodes CARRDSIGIELFF.

Notes on this clonotype: One end of the junction does not line up with germline, which may come from a read error. This rearrangement joins TRBV6-6 to TRBJ2-1, with no clear D. This CDR3 contains 12 residues. Per germline, CDR1 MNHNY and CDR2 SVGAGI (reference sequence). CDR3 amino acids: CVSSYRADEQFF. CDR3 sequence (DNA): TGTGTCAGCAGTTATAGGGCGGATGAGCAGTTCTTC.

This clonotype occurred many times. V gene TRBV11-3 combines with J gene TRBJ2-1, with unresolved D. Between the trimmed V and J ends, which lost 2 bases and 6 bases, there was a span of 11 bases. Germline V gene lookup returns CDR1 SGHNT and CDR2 YENEEA. CDR3 length equals 14 residues. CDR3 protein: CASSLLAGSNEQFF. The CDR3 DNA sequence: TGTGCCAGCAGCTTATTAGCCGGCTCCAATGAGCAGTTCTTC.

This chain uses TRBV5-1 with TRBJ1-1; TRBD1 agrees at 9 bases. The V gene's germline CDR1 is SGHRS and CDR2 YFSETQ. This CDR3 comprises 17 residues. Trimming at V came to 1 base and at J to 5 bases, leaving 12 bases not matched to a gene. CDR3 sequence reads: CASSLNRGHVAATEAFF. The CDR3 DNA is TGCGCCAGCAGCTTGAACAGGGGGCACGTTGCCGCTACTGAAGCTTTCTTT.

Of note for this clonotype: The junction shows a germline mismatch at one end, possibly a read error. V gene TRBV6-2 or TRBV6-3 combines with J gene TRBJ2-7, with D perhaps matching TRBD1 (5 bases). The germline V gene encodes CDR1 MNHEY and CDR2 SVGEGT. The CDR3 consists of 12 residues. The CDR3 spells CASSDRAYERYF. The CDR3 DNA reads TGTGCCAGCAGCGACAGAGCCTACGAGCGGTACTTC.

This clonotype was counted only a few times. This chain connects TRBV7-9 to TRBJ2-1, with 9 bases matching TRBD2. The ends lost 5 bases at V and 2 bases at J; junction bases unmatched: 4. CDR3 length equals 15 residues. CDR1 is SEHNR and CDR2 is FQNEAQ in the germline V gene (reference sequence). This CDR3 reads CASSTGTSPYNEQFF. Here the CDR3 DNA reads TGTGCCAGCAGCACTGGGACTAGCCCCTACAATGAGCAGTTCTTC.

This clonotype was seen many times. The chain is built from TRBV12-3 or TRBV12-4 and TRBJ2-1; 7 nucleotides align to TRBD1. The CDR3 runs to 14 residues. V lost 6 bases to trimming and J lost 3 bases; unmatched junction nucleotides: 5. The DNA of the CDR3 is TGTGCCAGCAGGCCAGGGGGTCACTACAATGAGCAGTTCTTC. It specifies CASRPGGHYNEQFF.

V is TRBV5-6 and J is TRBJ1-4; D unresolved. V was cut by 1 base and J by 13 bases, with 17 bases left in between. The CDR3 extends over 14 amino acids. The germline CDR1 and CDR2 sequences are SGHDT and YYEEEE. The CDR3 is CASSLRSDPSLLFF. In nucleotides, the CDR3 is TGTGCCAGCAGCTTGAGGTCGGACCCGTCGTTACTGTTTTTT. Filled out from reference TRBV5-6 and TRBJ1-4, the complete variable domain reads DAGVTQSPTHLIKTRGQQVTLRCSPKSGHDTVSWYQQALGQGPQFIFQYYEEEERQRGNFPDRFSGHQFPNYSSELNVNALLLGDSALYLCASSLRSDPSLLFFGSGTQLSVL.

This chain links TRBV6-5 with TRBJ1-5, with TRBD1 matching over 8 bases. CDR3 size: 14 residues. V shed 5 bases and J 6 bases; nucleotides not matched to a gene: 6. Looked up from germline, CDR1 is MNHEY and CDR2 is SVGAGI. CDR3 sequence reads: CASSRQGISQPQHF. The CDR3 DNA follows: TGTGCCAGCAGTCGACAGGGGATCAGTCAGCCCCAGCATTTT.

This clonotype was observed at least ten times. This sequence joins TRBV6-6 and TRBJ2-3; the D is unclear. Germline V CDR1 and CDR2: MNHNY, SVGAGI (reference sequence). This CDR3 is 12 amino acids long. The V gene lost 2 bases and the J gene lost 7 bases, with 7 bases spanning the gap. In DNA, the CDR3 is TGTGCCAGCAGTTACGGAGAAAATACGCAGTATTTT. Translated: CASSYGENTQYF.

The genes are TRBV6-5 and TRBJ1-3; a possible D gene is TRBD1 (6 bases). Trimming took 2 bases from V and 2 from J, leaving 19 bases between them. This CDR3 comprises 18 residues. Per the germline V gene, CDR1 is MNHEY and CDR2 is SVGAGI. In DNA form, the CDR3 reads TGTGCCAGCAGTTACGCCCCAAATTGGGGGGGCACTGGAAACACCATATATTTT. Translated, it gives CASSYAPNWGGTGNTIYF.